This TCR beta chain came from a study of CD4 T cells in relation to SARS-CoV-2 and coronaviruses. Findings and limits, study-wide: Samples before the pandemic and after infection were not matched within any donor. The cross-reactivity analysis covered only spike protein, not other viral proteins.

CDR1 SGHRS and CDR2 YFSETQ come from the germline V gene. V dropped 0 bases and J dropped 8 bases, with 17 bases sitting between them. This CDR3 contains 15 residues. Comments on this clone: Its antigen remains unidentified.

Measured with immunoSEQ multiplex PCR; TCRdb has only the in-frame clones, and not every one. The sample yields some 69,000 clones, around 93% seen once. CD4+ T cells from unexposed donors were obtained before the COVID-19 pandemic (2011-2018). The chain carries TRBV5-1 and TRBJ1-1; TRBD1 is a possible D gene (5 bases). The sample was naive CD4+ T cells from PBMCs. Described subset: naive CD4+ T cells isolated by negative enrichment. The sequence came from a human donor in good health. The CDR3 DNA sequence: TGCGCCAGCAGCTTGGCGGTAACAGAGGCAGGGGAAGCTTTCTTT. It translates to CASSLAVTEAGEAFF.